This T cell receptor beta chain was recorded in a study of T cell responses to AZD1222 COVID-19 vaccine. The table came from immunoSEQ multiplex PCR; TCRdb's copy has only in-frame clones and leaves some out. The sample lists under 200,000 clones, 88% seen once, with more than 25% in the top ten. Points on this clone: The antigen remains unidentified.

Trimming cost V 6 bases and J 2 bases; bases outside gene matches: 2. The CDR3 runs 13 residues. CDR1 and CDR2 from the germline V gene are MNHEY and SMNVEV (reference sequence). Study-level results: Clonal diversity was possibly underestimated; the donors were predominantly white British and more often female. Samples come after the peak T cell response, not at day 14. Recipients of two AZD1222 doses showed rising Spike-specific TCR breadth and depth.

Sequences were derived from peripheral blood, sampled 28 days after the second AZD1222 dose. The clonotype comes from an adult who received the AZD1222 COVID-19 vaccine. The gene calls are TRBV27 and TRBJ2-3; 7 bases are a match to TRBD1. The CDR3 bases are TGTGCCAGCAGGGGGACAGCCACAGATACGCAGTATTTT. It codes for CASRGTATDTQYF.